This T cell receptor (beta chain) derives from a study of cytomegalovirus exposure and HLA in healthy donors. Broader study findings: When a later analysis was performed, an Asian-associated ancestry cluster reportedly had fewer N-insertions than the roughly 700-donor mean. The study labeled 164 TCR beta chains cytomegalovirus-associated. Reports showed the classifier diagnosing cytomegalovirus status with high specificity and sensitivity. Most subjects had HLA-A and HLA-B alleles reportedly predicted accurately by TCR beta sequences.

Remarks on this clone: Its antigen remains unidentified.

Trimming stripped 2 bases from V and 6 bases from J, with 6 bases between. Per the germline V gene, CDR1 is SGHDT and CDR2 is YYEEEE. The CDR3 is 11 residues long. The PCR employed 60 Vbeta primers together with 13 Jbeta primers. The protocol was immunoSEQ multiplex PCR, while the TCRdb copy is restricted to in-frame clones and leaves out a portion. The repertoire table contains about 130,000 clones. The chain combines TRBV5-6 with TRBJ2-7; D is possibly TRBD1 (5 bases). This receptor was taken from a man younger than 30 in good health and CMV-seronegative. The sample taken for sequencing was PBMCs. CDR3 sequence: CASSLRGEQYF. The CDR3 DNA sequence: TGTGCCAGCAGCTTAAGGGGCGAGCAGTACTTC.